Listed here are 30 T cell receptor beta chains from one sample, sequenced in a study of siplizumab effects on memory and regulatory T cells. Libraries were prepared by immunoSEQ multiplex PCR; TCRdb keeps only in-frame clonotypes and omits some of them. The table lists roughly 68,000 clones, around four fifths of them singletons. The sample comprised memory CD4+ T cells sorted from blood. These receptor sequences come from a human donor in good health.

V usage is TRBV2 and J usage is TRBJ2-5; 10 bases are shared with TRBD1. CDR3 length: 14 residues. CDR1 SNHLY and CDR2 FYNNEI come from the germline V gene. V gave up 4 bases and J gave up 9 bases; unmatched junction bases: 8. The CDR3 DNA reads TGTGCCAGCAGTGCGGGGGACAGGGGAAGTCCCCAGTACTTC. Translated, it gives CASSAGDRGSPQYF.

The chain uses TRBV5-4 and TRBJ2-5, with TRBD1 matching 11 bases. This CDR3 is built from 15 residues. The V gene's germline CDR1 is SGHNT and CDR2 YYREEE (reference sequence). V lost 0 bases to trimming and J lost 4 bases; unmatched junction nucleotides: 2. The CDR3 loop reads CASSLGTGGSETQYF. The DNA for the CDR3 is TGTGCCAGCAGCTTGGGGACAGGGGGCTCAGAGACCCAGTACTTC.

This CDR3 reads CASSAVAGAHEQYF. The CDR3 DNA reads as TGCGCCAGCAGTGCGGTAGCGGGAGCCCACGAGCAGTACTTC. V and J are TRBV10-2 and TRBJ2-7, with 9 bases that match TRBD2. CDR1 WSHSY and CDR2 SAAADI come from the germline V gene. With 4 bases clipped from V and 5 bases from J, the junction kept 6 bases outside the gene matches. The CDR3 spans 14 residues.

The genes are TRBV5-1 and TRBJ2-3; possibly TRBD2 for D (5 bases). V shed 5 bases and J shed 14 bases, with 18 bases lying between them. The germline V gene has CDR1 SGHRS and CDR2 YFSETQ. This CDR3 region has 12 residues. The CDR3 loop reads CASRNMDSQVYF. The CDR3 DNA reads TGCGCCAGCAGGAATATGGACTCCCAGGTGTATTTT.

As for this clone: In the same sample, other DNA sequences code for this CDR3. This chain joins TRBV7-2 and TRBJ2-7, with D tentatively TRBD2 (6 bases). This CDR3 has 13 amino acids. Germline CDR1 SGHTA, CDR2 FQGNSA. Trimming pared 5 bases from V and 3 bases from J, leaving 11 bases between. This CDR3 is CASSLSGGYEQYF. The DNA for the CDR3 is TGTGCCAGCAGCCTATCCGGGGGCTACGAGCAGTACTTC.

This clone came up a few times. The chain uses TRBV11-3 and TRBJ2-1; 11 nucleotides align to TRBD2. Germline V lookup: CDR1 SGHNT, CDR2 YENEEA. The CDR3 is made up of 15 amino acids. Unmatched junction bases numbered 3, after V lost 2 bases and J lost 6 bases. CDR3 protein: CASSLQGLAANEQFF. CDR3 in DNA: TGTGCCAGCAGCTTACAGGGACTAGCGGCCAATGAGCAGTTCTTC.

This clone is a singleton in its sample. The V gene is TRBV5-1, the J gene TRBJ1-2; TRBD1 is a possible D gene (5 bases). V was cut by 3 bases and J by 4 bases, with 22 bases left in between. The CDR3 runs to 17 residues. Germline V lookup: CDR1 SGHRS, CDR2 YFSETQ. The CDR3 region has the DNA TGCGCCAGCAGCTCGACATATTTCCAGGTGGGGGGCTATGGCTACACCTTC. It codes for CASSSTYFQVGGYGYTF.

The chain recombines TRBV27 with TRBJ2-5; either TRBD1 or TRBD2 may supply D (5 bases each). Trimming pared 10 bases from V and 1 base from J, leaving 16 bases between. CDR3 length: 14 residues. The germline gives CDR1 MNHEY, CDR2 SMNVEV (reference sequence). The CDR3 loop is CATTERGPQETQYF. The CDR3, as DNA: TGTGCCACCACCGAAAGGGGACCCCAAGAGACCCAGTACTTC.

J is TRBJ2-7 and V is TRBV6-6; the D gene is possibly TRBD2 (5 bases). Germline values: CDR1 MNHNY, CDR2 SVGAGI (reference sequence). V gave up 8 bases and J gave up 2 bases, with 7 bases separating them. This CDR3 is 11 amino acids long. The CDR3 DNA reads as TGTGCCAGCGCGGGCACCTACGAGCAGTACTTC. Translation: CASAGTYEQYF.

The CDR3 protein is CASSAKDNQPQHF. DNA for the CDR3: TGTGCCAGCAGTGCGAAGGACAATCAGCCCCAGCATTTT. The J gene is TRBJ1-5, the V gene TRBV27, with unresolved D. V lost 5 bases and J lost 3, with 8 bases in between. This CDR3 region has 13 residues. The germline CDR1 and CDR2 sequences are MNHEY and SMNVEV (reference sequence).

The chain carries TRBV7-9 and TRBJ2-7; D remains ambiguous. CDR1 is SEHNR, CDR2 FQNEAQ, per germline (reference sequence). This CDR3 comprises 13 residues. V dropped 3 bases and J dropped 4 bases, with 10 bases sitting between them. The CDR3 region is CASSFRGRYEQYF. The CDR3 DNA follows: TGTGCCAGCAGCTTCAGAGGAAGATACGAGCAGTACTTC.

This sequence joins TRBV11-2 and TRBJ2-1, with D possibly being TRBD1 (5 bases). The CDR3 covers 13 residues. V was trimmed by 1 base and J by 9 bases, leaving 10 bases between them. Germline CDR1 SGHAT, CDR2 FQNNGV. The CDR3 loop is CASSLGRGGEQFF. CDR3 in DNA: TGTGCCAGCAGCTTAGGAAGGGGCGGTGAGCAGTTCTTC.

DNA for the CDR3: TGTGCCACCAGCAGAGGACAACCTGGAAACACCATATATTTT. Translated, it gives CATSRGQPGNTIYF. The chain uses TRBV15 and TRBJ1-3, with D uncertain. CDR1 and CDR2 (germline): LNHNV, YYDKDF (reference sequence). The CDR3 is 14 residues long. The ends were cut back, 1 base at V and 2 bases at J, with 6 bases in the middle.

V gene TRBV11-3 combines with J gene TRBJ2-1; the match to TRBD1 covers 9 bases. The CDR3 sequence is 15 residues long. Germline CDR1 is SGHNT and CDR2 is YENEEA. V gave up 5 bases and J gave up 6 bases; unmatched junction bases: 8. In nucleotides, the CDR3 is TGTGCCAGCAGCGAAAGACAGGGGGTCGGCAATGAGCAGTTCTTC. Encoded protein: CASSERQGVGNEQFF.

J is TRBJ2-1 and V is TRBV21-1. TRBV21-1 has pseudogene status. The CDR3 runs to 13 residues. CDR3 region: CASSKNRDNEQFF. The CDR3 DNA follows: TGTGCCAGCAGCAAAAATAGGGACAATGAGCAGTTCTTC.

The genes are TRBV7-9 and TRBJ1-4; D not resolved. This CDR3 is built from 13 residues. V shed 0 bases and J shed 10 bases, with 9 bases lying between them. CDR1 and CDR2 (germline): SEHNR, FQNEAQ (reference sequence). CDR3 in amino acids: CASSLAQSAKLFF. CDR3 DNA: TGTGCCAGCAGCTTAGCGCAGTCAGCAAAACTGTTTTTT.

The chain recombines TRBV27 with TRBJ2-7, with 13 bases lining up with TRBD2. The CDR3 loop spans 15 amino acids. Per germline, CDR1 MNHEY and CDR2 SMNVEV (reference sequence). Trimming at V came to 6 bases and at J to 6 bases, leaving 8 bases not matched to a gene. The CDR3 coding sequence is TGTGCCAGCAGATACACTAGCGGGGGGGCCCTCGAGCAGTACTTC. Its translation is CASRYTSGGALEQYF.

This clone was detected once. In DNA form, the CDR3 reads TGTGCCAGTAGGGGACTTGTTCCTTTAGCCAAAAACATTCAGTACTTC. Encoded protein: CASRGLVPLAKNIQYF. The rearrangement links TRBV19 to TRBJ2-4; possible D gene TRBD2, 6 bases. Germline CDR1 is LNHDA and CDR2 is SQIVND (reference sequence). The CDR3 loop spans 16 amino acids. Trimming shortened V by 6 bases and J by 0 bases, and 15 bases separated the two germline ends.

The chain recombines TRBV19 with TRBJ1-4, with 7 bases aligning to TRBD1. The germline V gene encodes CDR1 LNHDA and CDR2 SQIVND (reference sequence). The V gene end was trimmed by 7 bases and the J gene end by 6 bases; junction bases not matched to a gene: 8. This CDR3 region has 14 residues. CDR3 in amino acids: CASTPGGLDEKLFF. CDR3 DNA sequence: TGTGCCAGTACCCCAGGGGGGCTGGATGAAAAACTGTTTTTT. The full variable domain, its missing parts supplied by reference TRBV19 and TRBJ1-4, is DGGITQSPKYLFRKEGQNVTLSCEQNLNHDAMYWYRQDPGQGLRLIYYSQIVNDFQKGDIAEGYSVSREKKESFPLTVTSAQKNPTAFYLCASTPGGLDEKLFFGSGTQLSVL.

There are a few counts of this clone. The CDR3 here is CASRQGTLSTDTQYF. In DNA, the CDR3 is TGTGCCAGCAGACAGGGAACCCTTAGCACAGATACGCAGTATTTT. The chain recombines TRBV2 with TRBJ2-3; a possible D gene is TRBD1 (6 bases). The ends were cut back, 6 bases at V and 0 bases at J, with 13 bases in the middle. The CDR3 loop spans 15 amino acids. Germline-derived CDR1 and CDR2 are SNHLY and FYNNEI.

This clone was counted a few times. This chain links TRBV15 with TRBJ2-3; D is tentatively TRBD1 or TRBD2 (5 bases each). V was pared by 0 bases and J by 4 bases, with 14 bases between. Germline CDR1 LNHNV, CDR2 YYDKDF (reference sequence). This CDR3 comprises 16 residues. CDR3 residues: CATSRDGQGASDTQYF. CDR3 in DNA: TGTGCCACCAGCAGAGATGGGCAGGGAGCATCAGATACGCAGTATTTT.

The rearrangement joins TRBV5-8 to TRBJ2-7, with D perhaps matching TRBD2 (5 bases). V was pared by 5 bases and J by 1 base, with 13 bases between. CDR1 is SGHTS and CDR2 is YDEGEE in the germline V gene. This CDR3 region has 14 residues. CDR3 amino acids: CASRTRRGSYEQYF. The CDR3 nucleotides are TGTGCCAGCAGGACACGACGAGGGTCCTACGAGCAGTACTTC.

V gene TRBV2 combines with J gene TRBJ2-7, with D maybe TRBD1 (6 bases). Deletions cut 7 bases from V and 3 bases from J, with 10 bases between. Looked up from germline, CDR1 is SNHLY and CDR2 is FYNNEI. The CDR3 extends over 12 amino acids. DNA for the CDR3: TGTGCCAGCATGGGGGCGTACTACGAGCAGTACTTC. Amino acid sequence: CASMGAYYEQYF.

V usage is TRBV25-1 and J usage is TRBJ2-3; the D gene is possibly TRBD2 (6 bases). The CDR3 has 13 amino acids. V was pared by 4 bases and J by 6 bases, with 11 bases between. Looked up from germline, CDR1 is MGHDK and CDR2 is SYGVNS. This CDR3 is CASSVAGRDTQYF. CDR3 in DNA: TGTGCCAGCAGTGTCGCGGGACGGGATACGCAGTATTTT. Variable domain in full (rest from reference TRBV25-1 and TRBJ2-3): EADIYQTPRYLVIGTGKKITLECSQTMGHDKMYWYQQDPGMELHLIHYSYGVNSTEKGDLSSESTVSRIRTEHFPLTLESARPSHTSQYLCASSVAGRDTQYFGPGTRLTVL.

This chain joins TRBV5-1 and TRBJ2-1; 9 bases are shared with TRBD1. Germline loops: CDR1 SGHRS, CDR2 YFSETQ. CDR3 length: 16 residues. J was trimmed by 7 bases and V by 4 bases; bases with no gene match: 12. The CDR3 protein is CASSEKTGGVGNEQFF. CDR3 nucleotides: TGCGCCAGCAGCGAAAAGACAGGGGGGGTTGGTAATGAGCAGTTCTTC.

The chain joins TRBV6-6 to TRBJ1-1, with 7 bases that match TRBD1. The CDR3 is 13 residues long. The ends lost 5 bases at V and 3 bases at J; junction bases unmatched: 3. Looked up from germline, CDR1 is MNHNY and CDR2 is SVGAGI (reference sequence). The CDR3 protein is CASSRQGDTEAFF. CDR3 coding DNA: TGTGCCAGCAGTCGACAGGGCGACACTGAAGCTTTCTTT.

This clone has a single count. The chain combines TRBV5-8 with TRBJ1-2; D is unclear. The CDR3 spans 14 residues. V lost 1 base to trimming and J lost 1 base, with 8 bases between them. The germline V gene encodes CDR1 SGHTS and CDR2 YDEGEE. The CDR3 here is CASSLRGLNYGYTF. The CDR3 DNA reads as TGTGCCAGCAGCTTGCGCGGACTTAACTATGGCTACACCTTC.

The chain uses TRBV11-2 and TRBJ2-3; possible D gene TRBD2, 7 bases. The germline V gene encodes CDR1 SGHAT and CDR2 FQNNGV. V shed 7 bases and J shed 5 bases, with 13 bases lying between them. CDR3 length equals 13 residues. Written as DNA, the CDR3 is TGTGCCAGCAAGCCGGGGGGCGGAGATACGCAGTATTTT. Protein: CASKPGGGDTQYF.

V gene TRBV28 combines with J gene TRBJ2-4; no clear D. The germline V and J ends were trimmed by 8 bases and 0 bases, with 8 bases remaining between them. This CDR3 spans 13 amino acids. CDR1 and CDR2 from the germline V gene are MDHEN and SYDVKM. CDR3 coding DNA: TGTGCCAGCGTGGGGATAGCCAAAAACATTCAGTACTTC. This encodes CASVGIAKNIQYF. The variable domain in full, completed from reference TRBV28 and TRBJ2-4, reads DVKVTQSSRYLVKRTGEKVFLECVQDMDHENMFWYRQDPGLGLRLIYFSYDVKMKEKGDIPEGYSVSREKKERFSLILESASTNQTSMYLCASVGIAKNIQYFGAGTRLSVL.

The chain links TRBV10-3 to TRBJ2-3; D perhaps matches TRBD2 (6 bases). The germline CDR1 and CDR2 sequences are ENHRY and SYGVKD. V lost 3 bases to trimming and J lost 0 bases, with 7 bases between them. This CDR3 has 14 residues. In DNA, the CDR3 is TGTGCCATCAGTGACGGGAGAAGCACAGATACGCAGTATTTT. As protein: CAISDGRSTDTQYF.